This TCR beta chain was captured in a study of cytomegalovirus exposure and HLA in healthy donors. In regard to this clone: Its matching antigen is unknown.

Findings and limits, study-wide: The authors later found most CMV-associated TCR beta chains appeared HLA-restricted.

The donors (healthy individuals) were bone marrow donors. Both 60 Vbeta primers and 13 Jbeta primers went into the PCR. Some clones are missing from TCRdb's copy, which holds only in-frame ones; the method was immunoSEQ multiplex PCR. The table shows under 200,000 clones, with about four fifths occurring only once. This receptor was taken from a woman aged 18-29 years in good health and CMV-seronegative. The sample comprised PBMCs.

CDR3 loop: CASSPSGRAEAFF. CDR3 nucleotides: TGTGCCAGTAGTCCCTCAGGGAGGGCTGAAGCTTTCTTT. This chain links TRBV19 with TRBJ1-1; D possibly corresponds to TRBD1 (5 bases). Germline assignment: CDR1 LNHDA and CDR2 SQIVND (reference sequence). V shed 5 bases and J shed 6 bases, with 13 bases lying between them. The CDR3 extends over 13 amino acids.